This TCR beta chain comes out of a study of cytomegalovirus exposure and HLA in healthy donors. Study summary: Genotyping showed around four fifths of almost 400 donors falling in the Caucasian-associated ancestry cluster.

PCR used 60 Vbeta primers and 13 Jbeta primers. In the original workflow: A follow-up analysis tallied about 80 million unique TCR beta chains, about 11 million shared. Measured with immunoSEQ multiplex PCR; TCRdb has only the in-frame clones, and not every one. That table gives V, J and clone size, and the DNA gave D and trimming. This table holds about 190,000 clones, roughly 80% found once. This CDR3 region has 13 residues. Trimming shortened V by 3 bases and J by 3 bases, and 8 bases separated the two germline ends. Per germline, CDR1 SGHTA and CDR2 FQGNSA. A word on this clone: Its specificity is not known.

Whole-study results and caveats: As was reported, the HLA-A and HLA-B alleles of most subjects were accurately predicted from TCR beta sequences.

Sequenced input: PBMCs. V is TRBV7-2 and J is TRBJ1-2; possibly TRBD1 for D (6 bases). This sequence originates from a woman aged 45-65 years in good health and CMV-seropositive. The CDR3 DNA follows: TGTGCCAGCAGCTTCAGGGGTGACTATGGCTACACCTTC. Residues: CASSFRGDYGYTF.